These 22 T cell receptor beta chains originate from one sample sequenced in a study of T cell changes during pregnancy in multiple sclerosis. Here immunoSEQ multiplex PCR was the method, and the copy in TCRdb shows in-frame clones only, minus some. The data show tens of thousands of clones, 75% to 95% seen once. Sequencing was performed on peripheral blood, taken after pregnancy. These TCRs come from a female donor in good health, enrolled as a control in a pregnancy study.

This rearrangement joins TRBV10-3 to TRBJ2-7; D not certain. The V gene lost 0 bases and the J gene lost 6 bases, with 15 bases spanning the gap. Germline CDR1 ENHRY, CDR2 SYGVKD. There are 15 residues in the CDR3. This CDR3 is CAISESTPGSSEQYF. The CDR3 nucleotides are TGTGCCATCAGTGAGTCGACTCCCGGGTCTTCCGAGCAGTACTTC.

In its sample, this clone ranks as medium-sized. The chain recombines TRBV2 with TRBJ2-7, with 10 bases aligning to TRBD2. V gave up 5 bases and J gave up 5 bases; unmatched junction bases: 12. Germline V gene lookup returns CDR1 SNHLY and CDR2 FYNNEI. This CDR3 has 16 amino acids. The CDR3 DNA is TGTGCCAGCAGTACCGTCCTTAGCGGGGGGCCCCACGAGCAGTACTTC. Its translation: CASSTVLSGGPHEQYF.

V is TRBV5-4 and J is TRBJ1-1; D perhaps matches TRBD1 (6 bases). Trimming removed 4 bases at V and 2 bases at J, with 12 bases between. The CDR3 runs to 14 residues. Germline CDR1 SGHNT, CDR2 YYREEE (reference sequence). The DNA of the CDR3 is TGTGCCAGCAGCCCACAGGGTGGAAACACTGAAGCTTTCTTT. It yields the protein CASSPQGGNTEAFF.

The chain has TRBV27 and TRBJ2-5, with 8 bases lining up with TRBD2. The germline gives CDR1 MNHEY, CDR2 SMNVEV (reference sequence). The CDR3 extends over 14 amino acids. Trimming removed 5 bases from V and 4 bases from J; junction bases left unmatched: 6. In DNA, the CDR3 is TGTGCCAGCAGTCCCCCGGGGGGGCCAGAGACCCAGTACTTC. It is translated as CASSPPGGPETQYF.

The V gene is TRBV30, the J gene TRBJ2-5, with TRBD2 as a possible D gene (6 bases). This CDR3 has 16 amino acids. Germline V gene sequence: CDR1 GTSNPN, CDR2 SVGIG (reference sequence). V was cut by 0 bases and J by 5 bases, with 19 bases left in between. CDR3 in DNA: TGTGCCTGGAGTGTAGGGGTGACGGGGGTCTTGGAGACCCAGTACTTC. Its translation is CAWSVGVTGVLETQYF.

A few counts support this clone. The chain carries TRBV5-1 and TRBJ1-1, with TRBD1 matching 11 bases. The CDR3 extends over 14 amino acids. The V gene's germline CDR1 is SGHRS and CDR2 YFSETQ. V dropped 2 bases and J dropped 5; count of bases not matched to a gene: 2. This CDR3 is CASSLGQGATEAFF. DNA of the CDR3: TGCGCCAGCAGCTTAGGACAGGGGGCAACTGAAGCTTTCTTT.

This clone was detected once. The germline gene is not matched at one end of the junction; a read error may be the cause. The chain recombines TRBV7-7 with TRBJ2-1, with a weak D call TRBD1 (6 bases). Germline V gene sequence: CDR1 SSHAT, CDR2 FNYEAQ (reference sequence). CDR3 size: 14 residues. The CDR3 bases are TGTGCTAGCAGCTTATCTGGGGGCGAGGGTGAGCAGTTCTTC. Translating it yields CASSLSGGEGEQFF.

This clone was found once. The chain couples TRBV2 to TRBJ1-4; 8 bases are shared with TRBD1. The CDR3 is made up of 14 amino acids. The V gene end was trimmed by 5 bases and the J gene end by 5 bases; junction bases not matched to a gene: 4. Germline V lookup: CDR1 SNHLY, CDR2 FYNNEI. Written as DNA, the CDR3 is TGTGCCAGCAGTACCGGGACAGGCAATGAAAAACTGTTTTTT. It codes for CASSTGTGNEKLFF.

The rearrangement joins TRBV7-9 to TRBJ2-7, with TRBD2 matching 14 bases. Losses at the gene ends were 3 bases for V and 3 bases for J; bases not matched to a gene: 7. CDR1 is SEHNR and CDR2 is FQNEAQ in the germline V gene (reference sequence). The CDR3 has 17 amino acids. Here the CDR3 reads CASSFSRTSGGSYEQYF. CDR3 DNA sequence: TGTGCCAGCAGCTTTTCCCGGACTAGCGGGGGGAGCTACGAGCAGTACTTC.

The chain is built from TRBV6-1 and TRBJ2-5; 11 bases map to TRBD2. Germline CDR1 reads MNHNS; CDR2 reads SASEGT. V gave up 6 bases and J gave up 6 bases; unmatched junction bases: 6. The CDR3 sequence is 14 residues long. The CDR3 sequence: CASRELAGVKTQYF. Written as DNA, the CDR3 is TGTGCCAGCAGAGAACTAGCGGGGGTAAAGACCCAGTACTTC.

The rearrangement joins TRBV15 to TRBJ2-3, with D possibly being TRBD1 (6 bases). CDR1 is LNHNV, CDR2 YYDKDF, per germline (reference sequence). Trimming left V 2 bases short and J 2 bases short, with 17 bases between. This CDR3 region has 17 residues. The CDR3 nucleotides read TGTGCCACCAGCAGATTCCCACCGGACAGATCCACAGATACGCAGTATTTT. This encodes CATSRFPPDRSTDTQYF.

The chain is built from TRBV7-9 and TRBJ1-6; D is unresolved. Trimming took off 1 base at V and 15 bases at J, with 19 bases between the two ends. CDR3 length: 15 amino acids. Germline V gene lookup returns CDR1 SEHNR and CDR2 FQNEAQ (reference sequence). The CDR3, as DNA: TGTGCCAGCAGCTTAGGCGGCACTGTCGGATCGGGCCTCCACTTT. Protein sequence: CASSLGGTVGSGLHF.

This chain joins TRBV27 and TRBJ2-6; D is perhaps TRBD2 (6 bases). V lost 7 bases and J 0 bases, leaving 25 bases between the germline ends. The CDR3 length is 20 residues. The germline gives CDR1 MNHEY, CDR2 SMNVEV (reference sequence). This CDR3 is CASTRDSRTPRVSGANVLTF. DNA of the CDR3: TGTGCCAGCACCCGGGACTCAAGAACCCCTCGGGTCTCTGGGGCCAACGTCCTGACTTTC.

J is TRBJ1-1 and V is TRBV6-6; perhaps TRBD1 as D (6 bases). Germline V CDR1 and CDR2: MNHNY, SVGAGI (reference sequence). The germline V and J ends were trimmed by 6 bases and 3 bases, with 17 bases remaining between them. This CDR3 comprises 15 residues. For the CDR3, the DNA is TGTGCCAGCAGCCAACTACAGGGATTTGACACTGAAGCTTTCTTT. Translation: CASSQLQGFDTEAFF.

This chain uses TRBV2 with TRBJ1-1; 7 bases align to TRBD1. In germline, CDR1 is SNHLY, CDR2 FYNNEI. The CDR3 length is 14 residues. The J segment lost 1 base and the V segment lost 6 bases, leaving 5 bases of the junction unmatched. CDR3 in amino acids: CASRDRVGNTEAFF. In DNA form, the CDR3 reads TGTGCCAGCAGAGACAGGGTGGGGAACACTGAAGCTTTCTTT. Drawing the rest from reference TRBV2 and TRBJ1-1, the complete variable domain is EPEVTQTPSHQVTQMGQEVILRCVPISNHLYFYWYRQILGQKVEFLVSFYNNEISEKSEIFDDQFSVERPDGSNFTLKIRSTKLEDSAMYFCASRDRVGNTEAFFGQGTRLTVV.

The CDR3 sequence is CASSFRQGRYGYTF. In DNA form, the CDR3 reads TGTGCCAGCAGCTTCCGACAGGGGAGATATGGCTACACCTTC. The chain uses TRBV7-8 and TRBJ1-2; 8 bases map to TRBD1. CDR1 and CDR2 from the germline V gene are SGHVS and FQNEAQ. The V and J ends lost 3 bases and 5 bases, in that order; junction bases with no gene match: 5. This CDR3 is 14 amino acids long.

The chain employs TRBV12-1 and TRBJ2-1; the listed D gene, TRBD2, was not tested against the DNA. TRBV12-1 is recorded as a pseudogene. This CDR3 comprises 14 residues. CDR3 in amino acids: CASSFGLAGGPRFF. Here the CDR3 DNA reads TGTGCCAGCAGCTTCGGACTAGCGGGGGGGCCACGGTTCTTC.

As to this clone: At one end, the junction sequence differs from germline, possibly due to a read error. The rearrangement uses TRBV19 and TRBJ2-3, with 8 bases lining up with TRBD1. Germline CDR1 is LNHDA and CDR2 is SQIVND (reference sequence). CDR3 size: 15 residues. As DNA, the CDR3 is TGTGCCAGTAGTTTAGAGGACAGGGCCGTAGATACGCAGTATTTT. This translates into CASSLEDRAVDTQYF.

This chain connects TRBV7-2 to TRBJ1-2; D not resolved. The V end was cut by 1 base, the J end by 4 bases, with 13 bases between. The CDR3 has 15 residues. Germline-derived CDR1 and CDR2 are SGHTA and FQGNSA. DNA for the CDR3: TGTGCCAGCAGCTTAGGGGGAGGACCGGGCTATGGCTACACCTTC. Translating gives CASSLGGGPGYGYTF.

The genes are TRBV4-3 and TRBJ1-1, with D possibly being TRBD1 (6 bases). Germline V gene lookup returns CDR1 LGHNA and CDR2 YSLEER. V dropped 3 bases and J dropped 0 bases, with 17 bases sitting between them. The CDR3 runs to 17 residues. CDR3 protein: CASSQDWTVSMNTEAFF. The CDR3 DNA follows: TGCGCCAGCAGCCAGGATTGGACAGTCTCAATGAACACTGAAGCTTTCTTT.

This chain links TRBV5-1 with TRBJ2-7, with a possible D match to TRBD2 (6 bases). The CDR3 is made up of 17 amino acids. Trimming stripped 4 bases from V and 1 base from J, with 21 bases between. Germline CDR1 reads SGHRS; CDR2 reads YFSETQ. The CDR3 coding sequence is TGCGCCAGCAGCCCCTCCGCGGGTGGGGGGACTTCCTACGAGCAGTACTTC. Protein: CASSPSAGGGTSYEQYF.

The V gene is TRBV19, the J gene TRBJ2-7; D not certain. The CDR3 covers 14 residues. The V end was cut by 6 bases, the J end by 0 bases, with 12 bases between. The germline CDR1 and CDR2 sequences are LNHDA and SQIVND (reference sequence). CDR3 bases: TGTGCCAGTAGCCCAAGGCAGGCCTCCTACGAGCAGTACTTC. Residues: CASSPRQASYEQYF.